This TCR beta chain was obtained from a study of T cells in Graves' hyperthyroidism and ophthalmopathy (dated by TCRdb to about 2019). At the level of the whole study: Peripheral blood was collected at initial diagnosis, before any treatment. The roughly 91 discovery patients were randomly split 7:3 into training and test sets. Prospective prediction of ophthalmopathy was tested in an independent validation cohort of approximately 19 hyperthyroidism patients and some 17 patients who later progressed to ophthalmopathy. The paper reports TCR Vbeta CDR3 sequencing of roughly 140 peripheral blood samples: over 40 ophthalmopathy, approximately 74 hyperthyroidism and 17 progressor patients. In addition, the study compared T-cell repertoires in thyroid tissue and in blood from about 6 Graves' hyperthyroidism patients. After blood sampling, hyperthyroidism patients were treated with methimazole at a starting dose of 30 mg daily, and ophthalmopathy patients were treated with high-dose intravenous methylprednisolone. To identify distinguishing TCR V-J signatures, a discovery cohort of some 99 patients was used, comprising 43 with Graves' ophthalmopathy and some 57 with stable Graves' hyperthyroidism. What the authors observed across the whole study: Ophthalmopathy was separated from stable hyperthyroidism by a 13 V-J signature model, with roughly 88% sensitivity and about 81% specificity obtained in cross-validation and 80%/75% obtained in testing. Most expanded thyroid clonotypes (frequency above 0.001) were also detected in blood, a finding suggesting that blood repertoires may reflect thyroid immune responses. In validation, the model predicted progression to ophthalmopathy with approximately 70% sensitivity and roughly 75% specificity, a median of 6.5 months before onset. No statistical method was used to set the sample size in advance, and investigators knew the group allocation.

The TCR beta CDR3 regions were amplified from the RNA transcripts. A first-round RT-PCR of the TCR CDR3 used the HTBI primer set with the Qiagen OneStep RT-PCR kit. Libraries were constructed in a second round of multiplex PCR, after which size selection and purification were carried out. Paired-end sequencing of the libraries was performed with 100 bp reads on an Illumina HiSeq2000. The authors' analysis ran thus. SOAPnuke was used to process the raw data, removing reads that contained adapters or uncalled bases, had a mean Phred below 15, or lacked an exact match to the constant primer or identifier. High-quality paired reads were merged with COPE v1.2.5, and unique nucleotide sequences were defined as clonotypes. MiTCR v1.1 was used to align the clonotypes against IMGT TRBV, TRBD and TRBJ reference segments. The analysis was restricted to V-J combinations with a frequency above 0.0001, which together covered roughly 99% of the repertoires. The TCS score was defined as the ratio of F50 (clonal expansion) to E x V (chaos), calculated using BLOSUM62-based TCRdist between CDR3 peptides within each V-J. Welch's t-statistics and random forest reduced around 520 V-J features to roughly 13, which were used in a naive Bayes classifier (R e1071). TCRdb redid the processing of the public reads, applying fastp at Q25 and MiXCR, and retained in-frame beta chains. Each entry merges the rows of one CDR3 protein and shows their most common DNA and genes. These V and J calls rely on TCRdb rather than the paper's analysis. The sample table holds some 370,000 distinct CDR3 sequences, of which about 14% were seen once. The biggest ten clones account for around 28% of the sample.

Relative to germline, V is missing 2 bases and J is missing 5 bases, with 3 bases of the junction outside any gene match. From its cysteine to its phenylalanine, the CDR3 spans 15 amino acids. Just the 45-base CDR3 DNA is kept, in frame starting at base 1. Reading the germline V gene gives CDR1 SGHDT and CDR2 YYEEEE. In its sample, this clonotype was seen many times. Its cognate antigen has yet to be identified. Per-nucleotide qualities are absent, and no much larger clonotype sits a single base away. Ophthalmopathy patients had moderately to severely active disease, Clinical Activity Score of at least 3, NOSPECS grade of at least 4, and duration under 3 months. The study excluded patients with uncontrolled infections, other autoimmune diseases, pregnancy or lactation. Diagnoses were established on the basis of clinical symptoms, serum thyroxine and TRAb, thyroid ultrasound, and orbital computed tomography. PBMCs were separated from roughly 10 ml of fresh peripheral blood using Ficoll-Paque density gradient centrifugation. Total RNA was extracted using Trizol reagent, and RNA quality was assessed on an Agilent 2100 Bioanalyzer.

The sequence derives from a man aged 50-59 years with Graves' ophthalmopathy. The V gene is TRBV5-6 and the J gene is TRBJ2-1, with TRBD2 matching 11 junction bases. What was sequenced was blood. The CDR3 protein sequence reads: CASSFTSGSDNEQFF. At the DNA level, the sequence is TGTGCCAGCAGCTTCACTAGCGGGAGTGACAATGAGCAGTTCTTC.